This T cell receptor beta chain was found in a study of T cells in Graves' hyperthyroidism and ophthalmopathy. This clonotype was picked up a small number of times. RNA transcripts were the template for amplifying TCR beta CDR3 regions. The HTBI primer set drove a first-round RT-PCR of the TCR CDR3. MiXCR was run by TCRdb on the multiplex PCR reads, yielding one entry per CDR3 protein. The sample records more than 300,000 distinct CDR3 sequences, about 18% being singletons. The specimen was blood. The clonotype comes from a woman in her 30s with Graves' hyperthyroidism that later progressed to Graves' ophthalmopathy.

CDR3 in DNA: TGCGCCAGCAGCTTGGTGCCCAGTGACTATTCTGGGGCCAACGTCCTGACTTTC. Translation gives CASSLVPSDYSGANVLTF. This rearrangement joins TRBV5-1 to TRBJ2-6, with D possibly being TRBD2 (5 bases). CDR1 is SGHRS, CDR2 YFSETQ, per germline. The length of the CDR3 is 18 residues. V gave up 0 bases and J gave up 1 base, with 14 bases separating them. The whole variable domain, filled in from reference TRBV5-1 and TRBJ2-6, reads KAGVTQTPRYLIKTRGQQVTLSCSPISGHRSVSWYQQTPGQGLQFLFEYFSETQRNKGNFPGRFSGRQFSNSRSEMNVSTLELGDSALYLCASSLVPSDYSGANVLTFGAGSRLTVL.